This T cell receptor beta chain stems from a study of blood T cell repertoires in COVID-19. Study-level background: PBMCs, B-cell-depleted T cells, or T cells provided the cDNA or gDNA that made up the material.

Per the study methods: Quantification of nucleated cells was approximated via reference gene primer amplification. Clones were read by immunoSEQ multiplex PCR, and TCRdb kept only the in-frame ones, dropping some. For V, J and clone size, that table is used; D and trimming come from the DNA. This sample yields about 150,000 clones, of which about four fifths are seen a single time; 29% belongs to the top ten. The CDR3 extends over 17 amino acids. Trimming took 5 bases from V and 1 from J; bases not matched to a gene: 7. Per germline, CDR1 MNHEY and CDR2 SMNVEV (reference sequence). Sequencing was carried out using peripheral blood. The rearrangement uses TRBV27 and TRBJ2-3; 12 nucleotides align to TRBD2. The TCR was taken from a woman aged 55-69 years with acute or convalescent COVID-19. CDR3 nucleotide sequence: TGTGCCAGCAGTATGTCTAGCGGGGGGGCGGGCACAGATACGCAGTATTTT. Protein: CASSMSSGGAGTDTQYF.